One T cell receptor (beta chain) is described in this entry. The target antigen is unknown. MiXCR was run by TCRdb on the reads, yielding one entry per CDR3 protein. Counted here are some 600,000 distinct CDR3 sequences, approximately 24% occurring once; the ten biggest clones make up around 8%. This entry belongs to a study of T cell repertoires in cytomegalovirus infection. As for the study in general: Both CMV infection and a matching HLA type were indicated by public TCR beta signatures. Study-wide results and limits: Accumulated public TCR beta family frequency recognized individuals carrying CMV together with the relevant HLA. The ex vivo response was dominated by HLA-C-restricted CMV-specific TCR beta clonotypes.

The CDR3 is 14 residues long. CDR1 SQVTM and CDR2 ANQGSEA come from the germline V gene. V gave up 3 bases and J gave up 0 bases, with 9 bases separating them. The chain links TRBV29-1 to TRBJ2-1; D might be TRBD1 (5 bases). The sequence came from a human donor in good health (CMV status not recorded). Some clones in this sample may be carry-over from other donors' samples. The sample taken for sequencing was CD8+ T cells from PBMCs. CDR3 sequence reads: CSVERQSSYNEQFF. As DNA, the CDR3 is TGCAGCGTTGAGAGACAGAGCTCCTACAATGAGCAGTTCTTC.